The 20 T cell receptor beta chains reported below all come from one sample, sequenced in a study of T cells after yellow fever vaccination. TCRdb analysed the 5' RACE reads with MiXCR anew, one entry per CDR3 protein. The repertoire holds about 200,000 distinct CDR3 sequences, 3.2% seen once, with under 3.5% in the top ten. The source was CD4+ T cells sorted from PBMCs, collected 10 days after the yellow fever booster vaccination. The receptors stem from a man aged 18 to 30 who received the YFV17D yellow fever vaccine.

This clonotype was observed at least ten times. The CDR3 DNA reads TGCGCCAGCAGCCCCGGTTTAGGGCAGGGGGATCAGCCCCAGCATTTT. Translating it yields CASSPGLGQGDQPQHF. The rearrangement uses TRBV5-1 and TRBJ1-5, with 7 bases matching TRBD1. This CDR3 has 16 residues. Germline V lookup: CDR1 SGHRS, CDR2 YFSETQ. The trim removed 4 bases at V and 5 bases at J, leaving 12 bases unmatched. Full variable domain (rest looked up from reference TRBV5-1 and TRBJ1-5): KAGVTQTPRYLIKTRGQQVTLSCSPISGHRSVSWYQQTPGQGLQFLFEYFSETQRNKGNFPGRFSGRQFSNSRSEMNVSTLELGDSALYLCASSPGLGQGDQPQHFGDGTRLSIL.

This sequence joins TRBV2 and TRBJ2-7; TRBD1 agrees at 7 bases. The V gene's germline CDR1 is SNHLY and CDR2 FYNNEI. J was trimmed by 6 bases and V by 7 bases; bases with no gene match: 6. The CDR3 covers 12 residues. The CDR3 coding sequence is TGTGCCAGCAATTCCGGGACAGTCGAGCAGTACGTC. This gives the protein CASNSGTVEQYV.

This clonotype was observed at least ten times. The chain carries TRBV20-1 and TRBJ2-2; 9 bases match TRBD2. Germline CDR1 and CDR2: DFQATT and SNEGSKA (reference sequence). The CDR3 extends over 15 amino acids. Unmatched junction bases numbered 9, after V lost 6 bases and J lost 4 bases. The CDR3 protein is CSAPWSGGFTGELFF. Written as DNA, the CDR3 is TGCAGTGCGCCGTGGAGCGGGGGGTTCACCGGGGAGCTGTTTTTT.

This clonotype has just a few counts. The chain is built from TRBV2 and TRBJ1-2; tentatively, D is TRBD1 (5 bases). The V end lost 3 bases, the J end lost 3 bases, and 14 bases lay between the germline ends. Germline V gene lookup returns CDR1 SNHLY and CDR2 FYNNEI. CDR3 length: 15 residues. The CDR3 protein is CASSDGEGTYYGYTF. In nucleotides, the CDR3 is TGTGCCAGCAGTGATGGGGAGGGGACCTACTATGGCTACACCTTC.

The CDR3 is CASVPGQSNSPLHF. The DNA of the CDR3 is TGTGCCAGCGTACCGGGACAGAGTAATTCACCCCTCCACTTT. The chain couples TRBV18 to TRBJ1-6; 7 nucleotides line up with TRBD1. Trimming took 8 bases from V and 6 from J; bases not matched to a gene: 7. The CDR3 has 14 amino acids. The germline gives CDR1 KGHSH, CDR2 LQKENI.

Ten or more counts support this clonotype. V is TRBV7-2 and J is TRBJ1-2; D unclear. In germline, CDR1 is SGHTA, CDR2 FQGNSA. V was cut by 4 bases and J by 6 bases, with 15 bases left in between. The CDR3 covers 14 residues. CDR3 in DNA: TGTGCCAGCAGCTGGGGATCGTGGAAAAATGGCTACACCTTC. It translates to CASSWGSWKNGYTF.

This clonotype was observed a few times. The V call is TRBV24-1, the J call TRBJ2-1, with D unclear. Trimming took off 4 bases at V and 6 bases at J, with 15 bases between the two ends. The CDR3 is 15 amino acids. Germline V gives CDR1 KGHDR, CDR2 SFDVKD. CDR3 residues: CATSDPRISGNEQFF. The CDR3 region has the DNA TGTGCCACCAGTGACCCTAGGATCTCCGGCAATGAGCAGTTCTTC.

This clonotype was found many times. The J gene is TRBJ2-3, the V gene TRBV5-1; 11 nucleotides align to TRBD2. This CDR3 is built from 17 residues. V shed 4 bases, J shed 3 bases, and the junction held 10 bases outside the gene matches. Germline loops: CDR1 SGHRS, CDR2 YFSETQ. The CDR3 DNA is TGCGCCAGCAGCCCAGCCGGGACTAGCGGAGGGACAGATACGCAGTATTTT. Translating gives CASSPAGTSGGTDTQYF.

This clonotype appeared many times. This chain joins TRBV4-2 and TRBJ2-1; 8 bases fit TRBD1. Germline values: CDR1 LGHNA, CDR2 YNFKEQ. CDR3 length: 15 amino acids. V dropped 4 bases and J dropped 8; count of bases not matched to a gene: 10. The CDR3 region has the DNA TGTGCCAGCAGCCTACGGGACAGGTACCTTGATGAGCAGTTCTTC. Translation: CASSLRDRYLDEQFF.

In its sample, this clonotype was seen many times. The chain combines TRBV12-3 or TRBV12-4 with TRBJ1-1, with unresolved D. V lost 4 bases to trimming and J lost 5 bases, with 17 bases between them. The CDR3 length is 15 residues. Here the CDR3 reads CASSSSLVPRTEAFF. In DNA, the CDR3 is TGTGCCAGCAGTTCCTCACTCGTCCCAAGGACTGAAGCTTTCTTT.

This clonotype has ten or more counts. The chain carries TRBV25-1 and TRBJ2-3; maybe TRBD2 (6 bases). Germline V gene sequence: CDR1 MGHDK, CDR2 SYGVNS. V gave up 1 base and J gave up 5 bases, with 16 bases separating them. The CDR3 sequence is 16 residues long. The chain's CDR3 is CASSELRGGVQDTQYF. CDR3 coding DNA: TGTGCCAGCAGTGAATTAAGAGGAGGGGTGCAAGATACGCAGTATTTT.

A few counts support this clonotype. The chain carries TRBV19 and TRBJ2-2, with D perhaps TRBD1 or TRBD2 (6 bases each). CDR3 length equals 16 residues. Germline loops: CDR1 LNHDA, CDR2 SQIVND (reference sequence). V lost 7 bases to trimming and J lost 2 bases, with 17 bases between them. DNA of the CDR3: TGTGCCAGTACCCCATGGGGGGCGTTTAACACCGGGGAGCTGTTTTTT. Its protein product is CASTPWGAFNTGELFF. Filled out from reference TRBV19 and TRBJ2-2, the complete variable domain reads DGGITQSPKYLFRKEGQNVTLSCEQNLNHDAMYWYRQDPGQGLRLIYYSQIVNDFQKGDIAEGYSVSREKKESFPLTVTSAQKNPTAFYLCASTPWGAFNTGELFFGEGSRLTVL.

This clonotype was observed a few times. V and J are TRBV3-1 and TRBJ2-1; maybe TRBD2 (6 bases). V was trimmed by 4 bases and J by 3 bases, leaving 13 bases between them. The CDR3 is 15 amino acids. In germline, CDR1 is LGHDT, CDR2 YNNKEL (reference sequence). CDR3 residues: CASSPAGLGYNEQFF. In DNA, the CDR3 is TGTGCCAGCAGCCCGGCGGGGCTTGGCTACAATGAGCAGTTCTTC.

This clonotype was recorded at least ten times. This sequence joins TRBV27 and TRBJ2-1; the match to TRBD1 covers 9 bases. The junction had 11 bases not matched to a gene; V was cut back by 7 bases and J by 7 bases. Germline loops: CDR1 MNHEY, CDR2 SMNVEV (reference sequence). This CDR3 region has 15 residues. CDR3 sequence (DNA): TGTGCCAGCAAGGACGCCGGGACAGGGAGAAATGAGCAGTTCTTC. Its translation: CASKDAGTGRNEQFF.

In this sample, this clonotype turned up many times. The CDR3 protein is CASSQTGDTEAFF. For the CDR3, the DNA is TGCGCCAGCAGTCAAACAGGAGACACTGAAGCTTTCTTT. The rearrangement uses TRBV5-1 and TRBJ1-1, with D possibly matching TRBD1 (5 bases). The V gene's germline CDR1 is SGHRS and CDR2 YFSETQ. V was shortened by 5 bases and J by 3 bases, with 11 bases between the two germline ends. The CDR3 sequence is 13 residues long.

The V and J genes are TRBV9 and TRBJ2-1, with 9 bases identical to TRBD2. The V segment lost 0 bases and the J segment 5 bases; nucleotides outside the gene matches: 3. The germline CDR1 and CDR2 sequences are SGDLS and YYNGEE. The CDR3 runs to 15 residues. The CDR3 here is CASSVDPSGNNEQFF. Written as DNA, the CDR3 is TGTGCCAGCAGCGTAGATCCTAGCGGGAACAATGAGCAGTTCTTC.

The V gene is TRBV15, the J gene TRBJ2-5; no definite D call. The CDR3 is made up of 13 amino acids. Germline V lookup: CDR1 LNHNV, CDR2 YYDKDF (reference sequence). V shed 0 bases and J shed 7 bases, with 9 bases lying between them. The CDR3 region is CATSRDPLGTQYF. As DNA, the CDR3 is TGTGCCACCAGCAGAGATCCCTTGGGGACCCAGTACTTC.

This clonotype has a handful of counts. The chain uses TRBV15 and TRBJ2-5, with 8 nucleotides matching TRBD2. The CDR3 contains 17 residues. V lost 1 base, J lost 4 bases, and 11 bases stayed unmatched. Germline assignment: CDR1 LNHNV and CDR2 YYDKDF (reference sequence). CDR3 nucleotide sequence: TGTGCCACCAGCAGAGGCGGCCAGCGGGGGAAAGTAGAGACCCAGTACTTC. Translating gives CATSRGGQRGKVETQYF. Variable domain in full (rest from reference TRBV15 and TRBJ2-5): DAMVIQNPRYQVTQFGKPVTLSCSQTLNHNVMYWYQQKSSQAPKLLFHYYDKDFNNEADTPDNFQSRRPNTSFCFLDIRSPGLGDTAMYLCATSRGGQRGKVETQYFGPGTRLLVL.

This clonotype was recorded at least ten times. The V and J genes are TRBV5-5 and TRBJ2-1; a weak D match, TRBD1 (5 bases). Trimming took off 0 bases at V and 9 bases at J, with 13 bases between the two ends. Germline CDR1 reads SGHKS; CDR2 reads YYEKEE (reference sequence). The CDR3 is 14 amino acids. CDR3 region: CASSLGQGNGEQFF. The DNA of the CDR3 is TGTGCCAGCAGCTTGGGGCAGGGTAACGGTGAGCAGTTCTTC.

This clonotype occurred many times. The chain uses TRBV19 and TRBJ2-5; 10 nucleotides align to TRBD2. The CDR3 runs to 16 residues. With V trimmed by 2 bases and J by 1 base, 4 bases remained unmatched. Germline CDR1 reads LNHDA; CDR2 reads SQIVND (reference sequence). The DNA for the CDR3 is TGTGCCAGTAGTATAAGGGCTAGCGGGGGCCAAGAGACCCAGTACTTC. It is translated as CASSIRASGGQETQYF.